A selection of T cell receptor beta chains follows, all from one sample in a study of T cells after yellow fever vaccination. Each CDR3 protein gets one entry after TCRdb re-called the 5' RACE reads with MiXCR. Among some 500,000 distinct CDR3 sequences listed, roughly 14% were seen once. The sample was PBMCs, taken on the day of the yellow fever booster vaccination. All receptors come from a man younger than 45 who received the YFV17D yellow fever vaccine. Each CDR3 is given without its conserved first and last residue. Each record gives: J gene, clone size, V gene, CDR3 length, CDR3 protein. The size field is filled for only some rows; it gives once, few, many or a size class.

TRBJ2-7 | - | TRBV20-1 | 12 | SADPGLDSYEQY
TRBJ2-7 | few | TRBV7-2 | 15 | ASSLALGSAAAYEQY
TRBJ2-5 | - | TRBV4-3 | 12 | ASSQVYGGETQY
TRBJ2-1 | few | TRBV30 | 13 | AWSSGLAGGDEQF
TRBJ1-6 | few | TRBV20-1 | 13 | SATPQSSYNSPLH
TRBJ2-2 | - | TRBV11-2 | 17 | ASSLKRFREGHNTGELF
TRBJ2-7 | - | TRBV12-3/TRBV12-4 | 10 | ASSLQPHEQY
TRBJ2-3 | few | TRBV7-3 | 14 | ASSLGIAGVADTQY
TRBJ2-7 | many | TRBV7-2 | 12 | ASSLAARFYEQY
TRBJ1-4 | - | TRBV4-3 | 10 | ASSQDTEKLF
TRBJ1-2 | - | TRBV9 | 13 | ASSVTGGGSYGYT
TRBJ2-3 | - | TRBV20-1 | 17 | SAGIGLAGATAHTDTQY
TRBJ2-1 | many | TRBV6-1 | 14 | ASTSTRSSGRDEQF
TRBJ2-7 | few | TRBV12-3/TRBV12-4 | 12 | ASSLSPLLYEQY
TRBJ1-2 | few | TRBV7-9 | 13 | ASSSYSTENYGYT
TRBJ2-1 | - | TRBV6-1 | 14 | ASRVGGLASRDEQF
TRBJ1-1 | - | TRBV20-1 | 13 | SARPRGSVNTEAF
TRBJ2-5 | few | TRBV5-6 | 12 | ASSGSAIRETQY
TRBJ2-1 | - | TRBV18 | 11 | ASYAGTYNEQF
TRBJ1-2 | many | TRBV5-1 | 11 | ASSLAVQYGYT
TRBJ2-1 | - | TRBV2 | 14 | ASSDRLAGLYNEQF
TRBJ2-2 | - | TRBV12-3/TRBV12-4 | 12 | ASSPLGGPGELF
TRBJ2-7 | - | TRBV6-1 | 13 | ATLLLRGSSYEQY
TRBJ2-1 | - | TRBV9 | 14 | ASSVDHTVEYNEQF
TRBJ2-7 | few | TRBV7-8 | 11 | ASSWSGSPEQY
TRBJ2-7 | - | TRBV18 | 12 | ASSTGVGSYEQY
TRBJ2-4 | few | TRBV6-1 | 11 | ASGMGAKNIQY
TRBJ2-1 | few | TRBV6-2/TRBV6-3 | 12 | ASKEEIFYNEQF
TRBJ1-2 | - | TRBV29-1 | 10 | SVVRGFYGYT
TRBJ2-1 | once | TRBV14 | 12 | ASSRTDPYNEQF
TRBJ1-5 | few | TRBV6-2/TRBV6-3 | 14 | ASSYWVRESNQPQH
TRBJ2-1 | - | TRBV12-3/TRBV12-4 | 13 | ASSLGPSGTIEQF
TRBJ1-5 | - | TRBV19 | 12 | ASSRAYGNQPQH
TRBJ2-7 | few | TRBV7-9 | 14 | ASSSGGVLFSYEQY
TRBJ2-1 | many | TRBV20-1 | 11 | SARDAGEEQPF
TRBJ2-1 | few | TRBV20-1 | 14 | SALGGAGQPRDEQF
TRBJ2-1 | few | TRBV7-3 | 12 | ASSLSVEYNEQF
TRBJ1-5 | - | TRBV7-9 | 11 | ASSRDRGRPQH
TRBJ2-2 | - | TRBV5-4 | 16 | ASSLAGGQGGTTGELF
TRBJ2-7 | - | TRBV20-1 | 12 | SAREVGRVDEQY
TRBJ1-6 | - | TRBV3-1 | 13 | ASSSWVSYNSPLH
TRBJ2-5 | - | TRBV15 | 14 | ATSPFRTSGRETQY